Each of the 9 T cell receptor beta chains below was sequenced from the same sample in a study of T-cell memory formation after mild COVID-19. TCRdb reanalysed the 5' RACE reads using MiXCR and keeps one entry per CDR3 protein. Among 110,000 to 150,000 distinct CDR3 sequences listed, roughly 13% were seen once. Sequences were obtained from PBMCs or a T cell subset sorted from them (not recorded which). Receptors originate from an adult woman who had mild COVID-19 (a few samples of this study predate the infection). Cell type and time point are not known.

The V gene is TRBV20-1, the J gene TRBJ2-7, with TRBD1 as a possible D gene (6 bases). The CDR3 is 14 amino acids. Germline values: CDR1 DFQATT, CDR2 SNEGSKA (reference sequence). Trimming took off 0 bases at V and 2 bases at J, with 11 bases between the two ends. The CDR3 loop reads CSARDPTGTYEQYF. CDR3 nucleotides: TGCAGTGCTAGAGACCCTACAGGGACCTACGAGCAGTACTTC.

V and J are TRBV16 and TRBJ2-3, with TRBD1 as a possible D gene (6 bases). V shed 7 bases and J shed 2 bases, with 16 bases lying between them. This CDR3 is built from 15 residues. Germline CDR1 is KGHSY and CDR2 is FQNENV. Written as DNA, the CDR3 is TGTGCCAGCACCCCGACAGGCGCTTACACAGATACGCAGTATTTT. It is translated as CASTPTGAYTDTQYF.

This clonotype was detected a few times. V is TRBV29-1 and J is TRBJ1-1; weak D call: TRBD1 (5 bases). CDR3 length equals 13 residues. In germline, CDR1 is SQVTM, CDR2 ANQGSEA. V shed 2 bases and J shed 0 bases, with 7 bases lying between them. CDR3 sequence (DNA): TGCAGCGTTGAATACAGGATGAACACTGAAGCTTTCTTT. It specifies CSVEYRMNTEAFF. Full variable domain (missing parts from reference TRBV29-1 and TRBJ1-1): SAVISQKPSRDICQRGTSLTIQCQVDSQVTMMFWYRQQPGQSLTLIATANQGSEATYESGFVIDKFPISRPNLTFSTLTVSNMSPEDSSIYLCSVEYRMNTEAFFGQGTRLTVV.

This clonotype was found a few times. J is TRBJ2-5 and V is TRBV10-3; maybe TRBD2 (5 bases). The CDR3 consists of 14 residues. Germline assignment: CDR1 ENHRY and CDR2 SYGVKD. V gave up 8 bases and J gave up 4 bases, with 17 bases separating them. CDR3 loop: CAIHEGSGGETQYF. In nucleotides, the CDR3 is TGTGCCATCCACGAGGGATCAGGCGGAGAGACCCAGTACTTC.

This clonotype was counted between two and nine times. V usage is TRBV6-2 or TRBV6-3 and J usage is TRBJ2-7; D perhaps matches TRBD1 (6 bases). The germline V and J ends were trimmed by 3 bases and 2 bases, with 8 bases remaining between them. Germline V gives CDR1 MNHEY, CDR2 SVGEGT. The CDR3 loop spans 13 amino acids. CDR3 sequence: CASSYTGPYEQYF. The DNA for the CDR3 is TGTGCCAGCAGTTATACAGGGCCCTACGAGCAGTACTTC.

This clonotype was found once. The chain couples TRBV18 to TRBJ2-2, with 9 bases identical to TRBD1. Germline-derived CDR1 and CDR2 are KGHSH and LQKENI. CDR3 length equals 17 residues. V gave up 6 bases and J gave up 2 bases; unmatched junction bases: 10. This chain's CDR3 is CASSYGTGRSNTGELFF. The CDR3, as DNA: TGTGCCAGCTCGTACGGGACAGGGAGGTCTAACACCGGGGAGCTGTTTTTT. The variable domain in full, with the rest retrieved from reference TRBV18 and TRBJ2-2, is NAGVMQNPRHLVRRRGQEARLRCSPMKGHSHVYWYRQLPEEGLKFMVYLQKENIIDESGMPKERFSAEFPKEGPSILRIQQVVRGDSAAYFCASSYGTGRSNTGELFFGEGSRLTVL.

This clonotype showed up just once. This chain joins TRBV7-9 and TRBJ1-2; unclear D gene. The V gene's germline CDR1 is SEHNR and CDR2 FQNEAQ (reference sequence). The CDR3 is 14 amino acids. The V end was cut by 6 bases, the J end by 8 bases, with 19 bases between. The CDR3 loop is CASRHAGPSEGYTF. Written as DNA, the CDR3 is TGTGCCAGCAGACACGCTGGGCCCTCGGAAGGCTACACCTTC.

The gene calls are TRBV30 and TRBJ1-1, with D hard to call. In germline, CDR1 is GTSNPN, CDR2 SVGIG (reference sequence). This CDR3 contains 13 residues. V lost 3 bases to trimming and J lost 0 bases, with 8 bases between them. The CDR3 bases are TGTGCCTGGAGCGGCGGAGTGAACACTGAAGCTTTCTTT. It encodes CAWSGGVNTEAFF. The variable domain in full, completed from reference TRBV30 and TRBJ1-1, reads SQTIHQWPATLVQPVGSPLSLECTVEGTSNPNLYWYRQAAGRGLQLLFYSVGIGQISSEVPQNLSASRPQDRQFILSSKKLLLSDSGFYLCAWSGGVNTEAFFGQGTRLTVV.

This clonotype occurred a few times. V gene TRBV3-1 combines with J gene TRBJ2-5, with TRBD1 matching over 7 bases. The CDR3 has 15 residues. V gave up 2 bases and J gave up 5 bases; unmatched junction bases: 8. Germline V gives CDR1 LGHDT, CDR2 YNNKEL (reference sequence). CDR3 in DNA: TGTGCCAGCAGCCAACCAGCCGGGACAGAGGAGACCCAGTACTTC. This translates into CASSQPAGTEETQYF.